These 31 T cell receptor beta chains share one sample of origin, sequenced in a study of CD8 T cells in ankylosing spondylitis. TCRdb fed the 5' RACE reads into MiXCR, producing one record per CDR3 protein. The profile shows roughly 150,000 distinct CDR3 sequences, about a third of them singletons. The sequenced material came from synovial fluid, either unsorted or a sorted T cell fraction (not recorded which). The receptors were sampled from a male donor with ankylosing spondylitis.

This CDR3 reads CASSPDRGLSTEAFF. The CDR3 DNA reads as TGTGCCAGCAGCCCGGACAGGGGGCTCAGTACTGAAGCTTTCTTT. V gene TRBV3-1 combines with J gene TRBJ1-1; 11 bases map to TRBD1. This CDR3 is 15 amino acids long. J lost 5 bases, V lost 4 bases, and 6 bases had no gene match. In germline, CDR1 is LGHDT, CDR2 YNNKEL (reference sequence).

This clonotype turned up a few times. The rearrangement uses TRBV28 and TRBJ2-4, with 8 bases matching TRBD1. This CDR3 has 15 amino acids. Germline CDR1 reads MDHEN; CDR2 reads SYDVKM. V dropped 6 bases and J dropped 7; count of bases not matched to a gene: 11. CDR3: CASSPENRGSNIQYF. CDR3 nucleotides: TGTGCCAGCAGCCCCGAGAACAGGGGGAGCAACATTCAGTACTTC. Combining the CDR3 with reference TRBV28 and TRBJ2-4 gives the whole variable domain DVKVTQSSRYLVKRTGEKVFLECVQDMDHENMFWYRQDPGLGLRLIYFSYDVKMKEKGDIPEGYSVSREKKERFSLILESASTNQTSMYLCASSPENRGSNIQYFGAGTRLSVL.

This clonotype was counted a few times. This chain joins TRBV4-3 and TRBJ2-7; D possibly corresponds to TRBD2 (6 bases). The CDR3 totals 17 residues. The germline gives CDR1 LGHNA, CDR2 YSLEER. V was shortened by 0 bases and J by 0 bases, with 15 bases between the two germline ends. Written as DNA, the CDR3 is TGCGCCAGCAGCCAAGAGCTAGACGGGGGAAGCTCCTACGAGCAGTACTTC. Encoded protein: CASSQELDGGSSYEQYF.

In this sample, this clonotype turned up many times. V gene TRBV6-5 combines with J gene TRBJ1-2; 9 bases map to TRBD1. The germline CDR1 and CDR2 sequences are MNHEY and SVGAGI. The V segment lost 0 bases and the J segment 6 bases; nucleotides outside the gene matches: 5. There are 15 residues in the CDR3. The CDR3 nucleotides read TGTGCCAGCAGTTACTCGGGTTGGACAGGGGATGGCTACACCTTC. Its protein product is CASSYSGWTGDGYTF.

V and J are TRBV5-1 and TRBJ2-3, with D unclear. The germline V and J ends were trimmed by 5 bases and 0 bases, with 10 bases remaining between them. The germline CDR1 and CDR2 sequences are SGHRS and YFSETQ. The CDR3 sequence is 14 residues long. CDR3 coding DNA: TGCGCCAGCAGGTGGGATACTAGCACAGATACGCAGTATTTT. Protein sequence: CASRWDTSTDTQYF.

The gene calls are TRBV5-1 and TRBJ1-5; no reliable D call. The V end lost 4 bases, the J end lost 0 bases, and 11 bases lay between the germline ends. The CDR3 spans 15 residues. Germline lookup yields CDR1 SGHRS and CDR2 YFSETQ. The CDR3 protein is CASSPSGYSNQPQHF. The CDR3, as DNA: TGCGCCAGCAGCCCGTCGGGGTATAGCAATCAGCCCCAGCATTTT.

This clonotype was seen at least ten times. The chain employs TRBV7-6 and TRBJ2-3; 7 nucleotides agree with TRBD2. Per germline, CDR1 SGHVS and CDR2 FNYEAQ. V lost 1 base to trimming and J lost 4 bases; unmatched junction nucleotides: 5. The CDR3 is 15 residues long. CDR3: CASSLVGGGADTQYF. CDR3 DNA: TGTGCCAGCAGCTTAGTTGGGGGGGGTGCAGATACGCAGTATTTT.

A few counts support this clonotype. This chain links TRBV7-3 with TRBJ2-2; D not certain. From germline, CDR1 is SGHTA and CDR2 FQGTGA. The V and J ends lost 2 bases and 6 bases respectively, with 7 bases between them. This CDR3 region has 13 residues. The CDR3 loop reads CASSLVTAGELFF. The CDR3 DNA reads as TGTGCCAGCAGCTTAGTGACGGCCGGGGAGCTGTTTTTT.

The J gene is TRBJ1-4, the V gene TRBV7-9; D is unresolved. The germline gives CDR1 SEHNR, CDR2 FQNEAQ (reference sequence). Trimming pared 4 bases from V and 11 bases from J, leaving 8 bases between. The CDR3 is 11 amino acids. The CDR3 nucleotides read TGTGCCAGCAGCTCCACCGAGAAACTGTTTTTT. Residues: CASSSTEKLFF.

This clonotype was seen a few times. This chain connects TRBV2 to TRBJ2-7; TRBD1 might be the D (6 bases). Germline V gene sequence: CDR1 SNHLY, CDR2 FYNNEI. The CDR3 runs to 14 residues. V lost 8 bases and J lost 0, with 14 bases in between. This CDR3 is CASRADSASYEQYF. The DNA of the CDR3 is TGTGCCAGCCGGGCGGACAGTGCCTCCTACGAGCAGTACTTC.

CDR3: CASSLDPGQGAYEQYF. The CDR3 nucleotides are TGTGCCAGCAGCTTAGACCCGGGACAGGGGGCCTACGAGCAGTACTTC. The rearrangement joins TRBV11-2 to TRBJ2-7; TRBD1 matches at 11 bases. Trimming took 0 bases from V and 2 from J; bases not matched to a gene: 3. CDR3 length: 16 amino acids. Germline V lookup: CDR1 SGHAT, CDR2 FQNNGV.

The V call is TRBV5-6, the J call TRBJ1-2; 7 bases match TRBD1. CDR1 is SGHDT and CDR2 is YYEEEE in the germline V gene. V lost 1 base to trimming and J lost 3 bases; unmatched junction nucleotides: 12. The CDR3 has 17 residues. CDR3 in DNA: TGTGCCAGCAGCTTGATCCCCTTACGGGACAGACACTATGGCTACACCTTC. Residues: CASSLIPLRDRHYGYTF. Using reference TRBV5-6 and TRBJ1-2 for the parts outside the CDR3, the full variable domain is DAGVTQSPTHLIKTRGQQVTLRCSPKSGHDTVSWYQQALGQGPQFIFQYYEEEERQRGNFPDRFSGHQFPNYSSELNVNALLLGDSALYLCASSLIPLRDRHYGYTFGSGTRLTVV.

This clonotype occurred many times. The CDR3 sequence is CASSSQGRSVQETQYF. Written as DNA, the CDR3 is TGCGCCAGCAGCTCTCAGGGACGGTCGGTCCAAGAGACCCAGTACTTC. The chain employs TRBV5-1 and TRBJ2-5, with D perhaps being TRBD1 or TRBD2 (5 bases each). Germline CDR1 reads SGHRS; CDR2 reads YFSETQ. Trimming cost V 3 bases and J 1 base, with 16 bases left between them. The CDR3 spans 16 residues.

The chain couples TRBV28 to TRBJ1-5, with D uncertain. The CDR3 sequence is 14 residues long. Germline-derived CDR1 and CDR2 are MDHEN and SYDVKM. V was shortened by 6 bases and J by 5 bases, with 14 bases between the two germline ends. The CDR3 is CASSQTQDDQPQHF. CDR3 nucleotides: TGTGCCAGCAGCCAGACCCAAGATGATCAGCCCCAGCATTTT.

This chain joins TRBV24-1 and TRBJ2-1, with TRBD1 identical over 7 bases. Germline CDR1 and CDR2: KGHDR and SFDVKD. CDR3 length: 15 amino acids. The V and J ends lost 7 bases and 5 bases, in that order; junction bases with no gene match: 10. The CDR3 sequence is CATRGTGTANNEQFF. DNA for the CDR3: TGTGCCACCAGGGGGACCGGGACAGCCAACAATGAGCAGTTCTTC.

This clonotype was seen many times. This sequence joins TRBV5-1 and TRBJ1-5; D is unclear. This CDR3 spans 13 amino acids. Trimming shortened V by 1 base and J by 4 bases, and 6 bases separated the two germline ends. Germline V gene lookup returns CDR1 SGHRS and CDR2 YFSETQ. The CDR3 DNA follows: TGCGCCAGCAGCTTGAACCCTAATCAGCCCCAGCATTTT. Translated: CASSLNPNQPQHF.

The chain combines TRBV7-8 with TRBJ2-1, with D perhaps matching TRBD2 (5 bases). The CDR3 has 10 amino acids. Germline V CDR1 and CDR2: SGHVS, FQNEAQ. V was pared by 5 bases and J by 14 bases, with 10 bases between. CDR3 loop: CASSPSSEFF. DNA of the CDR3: TGTGCCAGCAGCCCCAGTAGCGAGTTCTTC.

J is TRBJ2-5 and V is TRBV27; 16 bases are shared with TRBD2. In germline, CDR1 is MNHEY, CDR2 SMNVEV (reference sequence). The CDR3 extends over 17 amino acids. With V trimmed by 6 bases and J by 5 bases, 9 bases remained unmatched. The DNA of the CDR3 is TGTGCCAGCAGGCCGGGACTAGCGGGAGGGCCAAGGGAGACCCAGTACTTC. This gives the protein CASRPGLAGGPRETQYF.

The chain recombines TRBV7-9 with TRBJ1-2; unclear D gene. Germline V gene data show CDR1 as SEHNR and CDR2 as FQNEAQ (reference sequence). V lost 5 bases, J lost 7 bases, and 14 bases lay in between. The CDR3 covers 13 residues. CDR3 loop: CASSMGSTGGYTF. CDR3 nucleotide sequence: TGTGCCAGCAGCATGGGGTCCACGGGTGGCTACACCTTC.

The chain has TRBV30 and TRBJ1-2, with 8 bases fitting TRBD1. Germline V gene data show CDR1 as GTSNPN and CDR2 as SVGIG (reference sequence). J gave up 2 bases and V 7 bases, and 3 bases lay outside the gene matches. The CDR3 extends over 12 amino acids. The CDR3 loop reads CASGQGNYGYTF. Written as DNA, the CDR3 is TGTGCCTCTGGACAGGGAAACTATGGCTACACCTTC.

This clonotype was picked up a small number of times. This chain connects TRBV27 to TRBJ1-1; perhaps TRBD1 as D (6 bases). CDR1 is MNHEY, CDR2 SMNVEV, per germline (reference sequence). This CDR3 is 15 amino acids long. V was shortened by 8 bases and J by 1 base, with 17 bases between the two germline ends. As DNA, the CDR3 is TGTGCCAGCTGGCGGAAAGGGGGTTGGAACACTGAAGCTTTCTTT. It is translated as CASWRKGGWNTEAFF.

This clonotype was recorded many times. The CDR3 nucleotides are TGTGCCAGCAGCCCCGGACTAGCGGGGGCCCGCACAGATACGCAGTATTTT. It is translated as CASSPGLAGARTDTQYF. The J gene is TRBJ2-3, the V gene TRBV7-9, with 13 bases that match TRBD2. The CDR3 length is 17 residues. From germline, CDR1 is SEHNR and CDR2 FQNEAQ (reference sequence). Unmatched junction bases numbered 6, after V lost 5 bases and J lost 1 base.

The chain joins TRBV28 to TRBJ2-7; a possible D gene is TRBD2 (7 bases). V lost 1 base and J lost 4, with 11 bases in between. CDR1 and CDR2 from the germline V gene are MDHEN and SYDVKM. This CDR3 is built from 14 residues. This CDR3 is CASSLFGGRYEQYF. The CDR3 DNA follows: TGTGCCAGCAGTTTATTCGGGGGGCGGTACGAGCAGTACTTC.

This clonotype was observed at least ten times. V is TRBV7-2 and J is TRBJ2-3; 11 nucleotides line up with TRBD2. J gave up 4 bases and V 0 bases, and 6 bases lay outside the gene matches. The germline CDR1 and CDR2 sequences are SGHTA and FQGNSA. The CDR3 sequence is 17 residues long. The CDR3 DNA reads TGTGCCAGCAGCTTAGCCTACCCGGGACTAGCGGCAGATACGCAGTATTTT. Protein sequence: CASSLAYPGLAADTQYF.

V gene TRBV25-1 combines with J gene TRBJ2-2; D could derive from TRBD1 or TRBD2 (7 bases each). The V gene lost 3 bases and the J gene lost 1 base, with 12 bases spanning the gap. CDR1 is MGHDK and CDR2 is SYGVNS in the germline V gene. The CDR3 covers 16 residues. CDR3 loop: CASSDIRGGNTGELFF. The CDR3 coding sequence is TGTGCCAGCAGTGACATCAGGGGGGGGAACACCGGGGAGCTGTTTTTT.

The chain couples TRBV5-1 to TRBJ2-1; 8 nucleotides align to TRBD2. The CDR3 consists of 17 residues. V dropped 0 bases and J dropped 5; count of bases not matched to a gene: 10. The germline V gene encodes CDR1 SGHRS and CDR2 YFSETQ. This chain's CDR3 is CASSLGPGLVAHNEQFF. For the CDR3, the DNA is TGCGCCAGCAGCTTGGGGCCGGGACTAGTGGCACACAATGAGCAGTTCTTC.

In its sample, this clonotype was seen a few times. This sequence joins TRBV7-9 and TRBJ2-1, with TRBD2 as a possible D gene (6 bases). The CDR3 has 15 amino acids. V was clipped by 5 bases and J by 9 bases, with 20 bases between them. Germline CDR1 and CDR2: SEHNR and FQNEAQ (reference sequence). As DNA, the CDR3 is TGTGCCAGCAGCCCCCACAAAGGGAGGCAGGGTGAGCAGTTCTTC. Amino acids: CASSPHKGRQGEQFF.

For the CDR3, the DNA is TGTGCCTGCAAGACAGGGGGCGCAGATACGCAGTATTTT. It codes for CACKTGGADTQYF. V and J are TRBV30 and TRBJ2-3, with 10 bases matching TRBD1. Germline trimming cut 6 bases from V and 4 bases from J; bases unmatched to any gene: 4. From germline, CDR1 is GTSNPN and CDR2 SVGIG (reference sequence). The CDR3 extends over 13 amino acids.

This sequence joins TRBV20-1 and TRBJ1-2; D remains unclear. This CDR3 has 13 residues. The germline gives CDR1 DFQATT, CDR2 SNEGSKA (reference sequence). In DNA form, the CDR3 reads TGCAGCGGCGGAGATATCACTAACTATGGCTACACCTTC. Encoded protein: CSGGDITNYGYTF.

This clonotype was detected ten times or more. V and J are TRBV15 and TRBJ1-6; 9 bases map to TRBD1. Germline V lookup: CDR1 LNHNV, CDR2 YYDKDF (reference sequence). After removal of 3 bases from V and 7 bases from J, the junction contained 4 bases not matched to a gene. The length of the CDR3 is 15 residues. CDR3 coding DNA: TGTGCCACCAGCAGGAAGACAGGGGGGAATTCACCCCTCCACTTT. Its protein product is CATSRKTGGNSPLHF.

The chain's CDR3 is CASSSDSGGLGKAFF. The CDR3 region has the DNA TGTGCCAGCAGCTCAGATTCAGGGGGCCTGGGGAAAGCTTTCTTT. This chain uses TRBV7-9 with TRBJ1-1; 8 positions match TRBD1. Losses at the gene ends were 4 bases for V and 9 bases for J; bases not matched to a gene: 13. The CDR3 consists of 15 residues. Germline-derived CDR1 and CDR2 are SEHNR and FQNEAQ (reference sequence).